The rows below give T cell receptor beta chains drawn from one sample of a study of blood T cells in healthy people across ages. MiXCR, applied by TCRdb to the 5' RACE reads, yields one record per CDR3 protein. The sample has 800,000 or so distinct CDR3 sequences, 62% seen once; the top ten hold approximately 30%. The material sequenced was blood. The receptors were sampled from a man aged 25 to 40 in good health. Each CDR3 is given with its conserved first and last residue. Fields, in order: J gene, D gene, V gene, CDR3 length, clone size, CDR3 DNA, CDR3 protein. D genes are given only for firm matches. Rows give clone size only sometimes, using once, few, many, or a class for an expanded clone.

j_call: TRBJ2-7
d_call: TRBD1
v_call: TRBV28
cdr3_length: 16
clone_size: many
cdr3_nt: TGTGCCAGCAGTTTGGGGGAAGGGGGCCTCTCCTACGAGCAGTACTTC
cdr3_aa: CASSLGEGGLSYEQYF

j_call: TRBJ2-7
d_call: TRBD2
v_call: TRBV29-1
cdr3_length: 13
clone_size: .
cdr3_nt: TGCAGCGTTCTAGCGGGGAGCTCCTACGAGCAGTACTTC
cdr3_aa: CSVLAGSSYEQYF

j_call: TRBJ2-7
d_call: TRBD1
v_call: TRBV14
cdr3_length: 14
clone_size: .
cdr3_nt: TGTGCCAGCAGCCAAAACAGGGGTACCTACGAGCAGTACTTC
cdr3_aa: CASSQNRGTYEQYF

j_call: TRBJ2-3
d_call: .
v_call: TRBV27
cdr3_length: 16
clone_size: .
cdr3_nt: TGTGCCAGCAGTTTCGGTTCAGGGGGGGACACAGATACGCAGTATTTT
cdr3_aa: CASSFGSGGDTDTQYF

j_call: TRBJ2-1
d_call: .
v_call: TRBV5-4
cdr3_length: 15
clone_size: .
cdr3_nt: TGTGCCAGCAGCGGGGGACGAGGGCGCGACAATGAGCAGTTCTTC
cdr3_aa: CASSGGRGRDNEQFF

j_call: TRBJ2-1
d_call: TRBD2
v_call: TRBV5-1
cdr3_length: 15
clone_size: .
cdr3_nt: TGCGCCAGCAGCTTGTTTGCGGGGGACTACAATGAGCAGTTCTTC
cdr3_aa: CASSLFAGDYNEQFF

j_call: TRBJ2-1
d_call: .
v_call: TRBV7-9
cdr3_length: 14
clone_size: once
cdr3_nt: TGTGCCAGCAGACCATTCAGCTCCTACAATGAGCAGTTCTTC
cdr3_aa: CASRPFSSYNEQFF

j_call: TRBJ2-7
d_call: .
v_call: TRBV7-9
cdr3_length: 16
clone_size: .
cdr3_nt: TGTGCCAGCAGCTCAGCACAAGGAAGACTCCCCTACGAGCAGTACTTC
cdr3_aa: CASSSAQGRLPYEQYF

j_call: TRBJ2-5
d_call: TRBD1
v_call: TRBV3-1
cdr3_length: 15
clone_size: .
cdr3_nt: TGTGCCAGCAGCCAAGATGGCAGGGGGCTTGAGACCCAGTACTTC
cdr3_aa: CASSQDGRGLETQYF

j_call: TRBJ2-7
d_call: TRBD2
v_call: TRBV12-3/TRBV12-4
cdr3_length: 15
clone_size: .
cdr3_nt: TGTGCCAGCAGTTTGAGACTAGCGAACACCTACGAGCAGTACTTC
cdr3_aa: CASSLRLANTYEQYF

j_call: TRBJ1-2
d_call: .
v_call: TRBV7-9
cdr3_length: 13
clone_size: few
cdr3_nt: TGTGCCAGCAGCTTAGGCAGAATCTATGGCTACACCTTC
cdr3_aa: CASSLGRIYGYTF

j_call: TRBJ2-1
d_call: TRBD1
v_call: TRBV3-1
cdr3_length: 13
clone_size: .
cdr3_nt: TGTGCCAGCGGGGGACAGCCCCACAATGAGCAGTTCTTC
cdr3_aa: CASGGQPHNEQFF

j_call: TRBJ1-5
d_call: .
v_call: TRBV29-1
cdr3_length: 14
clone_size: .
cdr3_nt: TGCAGCGTTGAAGAGGGTTTCGGCAATCAGCCCCAGCATTTT
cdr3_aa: CSVEEGFGNQPQHF

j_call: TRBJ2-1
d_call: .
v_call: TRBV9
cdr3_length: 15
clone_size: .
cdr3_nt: TGTGCCAGCAGCGTACTGGGGACATCTTACAATGAGCAGTTCTTC
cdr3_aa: CASSVLGTSYNEQFF

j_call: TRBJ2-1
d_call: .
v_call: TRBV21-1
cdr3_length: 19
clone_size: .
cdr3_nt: TGTGCCAGCAGCAAAGAAGGGGCTAGCGGACTTTACATTGTCGATGAGCAGTTCTTC
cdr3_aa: CASSKEGASGLYIVDEQFF

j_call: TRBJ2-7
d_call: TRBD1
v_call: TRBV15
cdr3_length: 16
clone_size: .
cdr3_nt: TGTGCCACCAGCAGAGATAGGGCAGGGGGCAAGAACGAGCAGTACTTC
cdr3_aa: CATSRDRAGGKNEQYF

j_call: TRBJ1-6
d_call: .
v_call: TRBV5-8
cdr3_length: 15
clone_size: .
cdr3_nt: TGTGCCAGCAGTCTCCTAAGGGGAGGGTCTTCACCCCTCCACTTT
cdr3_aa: CASSLLRGGSSPLHF

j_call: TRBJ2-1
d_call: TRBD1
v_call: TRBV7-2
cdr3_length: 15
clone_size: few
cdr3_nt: TGTGCCAGCAGCTTAGCCGGACAGGAAACTGGTGAGCAGTTCTTC
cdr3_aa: CASSLAGQETGEQFF

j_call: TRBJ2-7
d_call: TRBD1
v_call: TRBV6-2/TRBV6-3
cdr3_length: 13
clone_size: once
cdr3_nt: TGTGCCACCCAGGAGTGGACAGGGTACGAGCAGTACTTC
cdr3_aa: CATQEWTGYEQYF

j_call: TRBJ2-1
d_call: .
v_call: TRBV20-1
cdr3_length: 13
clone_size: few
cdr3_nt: TGCAGTGCTAGGGTCATCGGGCTCAATGAGCAGTTCTTC
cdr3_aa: CSARVIGLNEQFF

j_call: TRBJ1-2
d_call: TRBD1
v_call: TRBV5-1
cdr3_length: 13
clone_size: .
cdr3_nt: TGCGCCAGCAGCGCGACAGGGGGCAGTGGCTACACCTTC
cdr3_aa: CASSATGGSGYTF

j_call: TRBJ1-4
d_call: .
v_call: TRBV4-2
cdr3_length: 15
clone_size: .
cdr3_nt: TGTGCCAGCAGCCAAGAAGCCGGTACTAATGAAAAACTGTTTTTT
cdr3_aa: CASSQEAGTNEKLFF

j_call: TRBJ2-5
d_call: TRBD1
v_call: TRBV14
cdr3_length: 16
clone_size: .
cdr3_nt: TGTGCCAGCAGCCCCCGGGGGACAGGGGATCAAGAGACCCAGTACTTC
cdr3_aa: CASSPRGTGDQETQYF

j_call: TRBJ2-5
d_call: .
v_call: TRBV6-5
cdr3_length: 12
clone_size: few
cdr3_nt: TGTGCCAGCGGGCAGATCCAAGAGACCCAGTACTTC
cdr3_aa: CASGQIQETQYF

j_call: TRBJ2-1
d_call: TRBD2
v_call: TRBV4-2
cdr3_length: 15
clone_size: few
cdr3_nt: TGTGCCAGCAGCCAAGAGCTAGCGGGGTTGAATGAGCAGTTCTTC
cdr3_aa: CASSQELAGLNEQFF

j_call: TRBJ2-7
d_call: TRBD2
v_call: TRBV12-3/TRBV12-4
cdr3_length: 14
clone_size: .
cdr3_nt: TGTGCCAGCAGTTTAGTGGGGGGGGTATACGAGCAGTACTTC
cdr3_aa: CASSLVGGVYEQYF

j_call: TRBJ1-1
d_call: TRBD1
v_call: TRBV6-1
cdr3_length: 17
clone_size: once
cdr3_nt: TGTGCCAGCAGCCTAAGAAGACAGGGTCGGCTGAACACTGAAGCTTTCTTT
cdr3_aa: CASSLRRQGRLNTEAFF